Shown below are 32 T cell receptor beta chains from a single sample sequenced in a study of cytomegalovirus exposure and HLA in healthy donors. A multiplex PCR was run with 60 Vbeta primers and 13 Jbeta primers. Data came from immunoSEQ multiplex PCR; TCRdb stores just in-frame clones and leaves some out. The sample includes approximately 110,000 clones. The sample taken for sequencing was PBMCs. These receptors were collected from a man aged 18 to 29 in good health and CMV-seronegative.

V gene TRBV30 combines with J gene TRBJ1-5, with 7 bases fitting TRBD1. Germline CDR1 is GTSNPN and CDR2 is SVGIG (reference sequence). This CDR3 has 18 residues. The J segment lost 0 bases and the V segment lost 0 bases, leaving 11 bases of the junction unmatched. The CDR3 sequence is CAWSVYRGSGYSNQPQHF. CDR3 bases: TGTGCCTGGAGTGTATACAGGGGCTCGGGATATAGCAATCAGCCCCAGCATTTT.

The J gene is TRBJ1-1, the V gene TRBV19; tentatively, D is TRBD1 (6 bases). The germline V gene encodes CDR1 LNHDA and CDR2 SQIVND (reference sequence). The CDR3 is 16 residues long. V shed 0 bases and J shed 1 base, with 12 bases lying between them. The CDR3 loop reads CASSIENGQKNTEAFF. The CDR3 nucleotides are TGTGCCAGTAGTATAGAAAACGGACAGAAGAACACTGAAGCTTTCTTT.

The genes are TRBV5-1 and TRBJ2-1; 10 positions match TRBD1. V trimming: 1 base; J trimming: 4 bases; junction bases outside the gene matches: 8. This CDR3 contains 17 residues. Germline CDR1 reads SGHRS; CDR2 reads YFSETQ. CDR3 DNA sequence: TGCGCCAGCAGCTTGAGATCGGGGACAGGGGAGTACAATGAGCAGTTCTTC. Its protein product is CASSLRSGTGEYNEQFF.

This sequence joins TRBV9 and TRBJ2-5, with D perhaps TRBD2 (5 bases). This CDR3 comprises 15 residues. V was cut by 4 bases and J by 2 bases, with 15 bases left in between. Per germline, CDR1 SGDLS and CDR2 YYNGEE. CDR3 bases: TGTGCCAGCAGCACGGGGTGGGTCCGGCAAGAGACCCAGTACTTC. It translates to CASSTGWVRQETQYF.

The V and J genes are TRBV9 and TRBJ1-4; TRBD1 matches at 9 bases. CDR1 and CDR2 (germline): SGDLS, YYNGEE. The CDR3 is 15 residues long. With V trimmed by 2 bases and J by 8 bases, 7 bases remained unmatched. The CDR3 loop is CASSVGGQGEEKLFF. CDR3 DNA sequence: TGTGCCAGCAGCGTCGGGGGACAGGGTGAGGAAAAACTGTTTTTT.

J is TRBJ2-2 and V is TRBV5-1; tentatively, D is TRBD2 (7 bases). V was cut by 0 bases and J by 5 bases, with 20 bases left in between. CDR3 length: 18 residues. The germline gives CDR1 SGHRS, CDR2 YFSETQ. CDR3 bases: TGCGCCAGCAGCTTGGCCACCGGGGGGCAAATTGGTACCGGGGAGCTGTTTTTT. It codes for CASSLATGGQIGTGELFF.

The chain couples TRBV7-2 to TRBJ1-2; D gene unclear. The V end lost 1 base, the J end lost 1 base, and 10 bases lay between the germline ends. Per the germline V gene, CDR1 is SGHTA and CDR2 is FQGNSA. The CDR3 sequence is 15 residues long. CDR3 region: CASSLERLFNYGYTF. The CDR3 DNA follows: TGTGCCAGCAGCTTAGAGCGCCTGTTTAACTATGGCTACACCTTC.

Note on this clone: The sample has other DNA sequences that encode this CDR3 too. The chain recombines TRBV5-1 with TRBJ2-3, with D unresolved. Looked up from germline, CDR1 is SGHRS and CDR2 is YFSETQ. The CDR3 loop spans 15 amino acids. V was pared by 1 base and J by 1 base, with 10 bases between. The CDR3 spells CASSLTFSRTDTQYF. The CDR3 DNA reads as TGCGCCAGCAGCTTGACATTTAGCCGCACAGATACGCAGTATTTT.

The rearrangement uses TRBV6-1 and TRBJ1-2, with 8 bases that match TRBD1. The J segment lost 5 bases and the V segment lost 2 bases, leaving 4 bases of the junction unmatched. The CDR3 covers 14 residues. Looked up from germline, CDR1 is MNHNS and CDR2 is SASEGT. The CDR3 reads CASSEQRQGYGYTF. In DNA form, the CDR3 reads TGTGCCAGCAGTGAACAAAGACAGGGGTATGGCTACACCTTC.

The V and J genes are TRBV19 and TRBJ2-2, with 9 bases lining up with TRBD1. Per the germline V gene, CDR1 is LNHDA and CDR2 is SQIVND (reference sequence). The CDR3 runs 14 residues. V was clipped by 8 bases and J by 4 bases; unmatched bases: 5. In DNA form, the CDR3 reads TGTGCCAGTTTGCGGGACAGGGCCACCGGGGAGCTGTTTTTT. It is translated as CASLRDRATGELFF.

The V gene is TRBV6-1, the J gene TRBJ1-5; D is unresolved. The germline V gene has CDR1 MNHNS and CDR2 SASEGT. This CDR3 comprises 15 residues. Between the trimmed V and J ends, which lost 8 bases and 3 bases, there was a span of 17 bases. The CDR3 spells CASARAEEYNQPQHF. In DNA, the CDR3 is TGTGCCAGCGCGAGGGCAGAAGAGTACAATCAGCCCCAGCATTTT.

The rearrangement uses TRBV7-9 and TRBJ2-3; 9 nucleotides agree with TRBD2. With 3 bases clipped from V and 4 bases from J, the junction kept 5 bases outside the gene matches. Germline V gives CDR1 SEHNR, CDR2 FQNEAQ (reference sequence). The CDR3 consists of 15 residues. CDR3 in DNA: TGTGCCAGCAGCTTTGGCGGGGGGGCCCCAGATACGCAGTATTTT. This codes for CASSFGGGAPDTQYF.

This chain links TRBV5-1 with TRBJ2-1; TRBD1 aligns across 8 bases. This CDR3 contains 15 residues. Germline V lookup: CDR1 SGHRS, CDR2 YFSETQ. V lost 2 bases and J lost 3; bases outside the gene matches: 4. The CDR3, as DNA: TGCGCCAGCAGCTTTGGACAGGGACTCTACAATGAGCAGTTCTTC. Protein: CASSFGQGLYNEQFF.

The chain combines TRBV6-5 with TRBJ1-2; D is undetermined. Per germline, CDR1 MNHEY and CDR2 SVGAGI. V dropped 6 bases and J dropped 5 bases, with 13 bases sitting between them. The CDR3 contains 13 residues. CDR3 coding DNA: TGTGCCAGCAGGCGACTACTGGCGTATGGCTACACCTTC. It is translated as CASRRLLAYGYTF.

The chain recombines TRBV7-6 with TRBJ2-5; the match to TRBD2 covers 11 bases. CDR3 length: 15 amino acids. V lost 3 bases, J lost 2 bases, and 2 bases stayed unmatched. The germline V gene has CDR1 SGHVS and CDR2 FNYEAQ. The CDR3 coding sequence is TGTGCCAGCAGCTTTCGACTAGCGGGGCAAGAGACCCAGTACTTC. Translated, it gives CASSFRLAGQETQYF.

The chain recombines TRBV7-9 with TRBJ1-1, with no clear D. This CDR3 has 13 residues. V lost 3 bases and J lost 1, with 6 bases in between. The germline gives CDR1 SEHNR, CDR2 FQNEAQ (reference sequence). Here the CDR3 reads CASSFNRNTEAFF. The CDR3 DNA reads as TGTGCCAGCAGCTTTAACAGGAACACTGAAGCTTTCTTT.

This chain connects TRBV6-6 to TRBJ1-5, with D unresolved. The CDR3 extends over 14 amino acids. Germline values: CDR1 MNHNY, CDR2 SVGAGI (reference sequence). V lost 2 bases and J 1 base, leaving 6 bases between the germline ends. This chain's CDR3 is CASSYLISNQPQHF. The DNA of the CDR3 is TGTGCCAGCAGTTACCTAATAAGCAATCAGCCCCAGCATTTT.

The rearrangement links TRBV19 to TRBJ1-6; 8 bases are shared with TRBD1. The junction had 9 bases not matched to a gene; V was cut back by 4 bases and J by 10 bases. Germline CDR1 reads LNHDA; CDR2 reads SQIVND (reference sequence). The CDR3 runs to 15 residues. In nucleotides, the CDR3 is TGTGCCAGTAGTACAACGGACAGGGTAGTGTCACCCCTCCACTTT. As protein: CASSTTDRVVSPLHF.

V and J are TRBV5-1 and TRBJ1-2, with 8 bases matching TRBD1. V was pared by 5 bases and J by 2 bases, with 11 bases of the junction left unmatched. Germline CDR1 is SGHRS and CDR2 is YFSETQ. The CDR3 length is 16 residues. The CDR3 sequence: CASRVGLGQENYGYTF. CDR3 nucleotide sequence: TGCGCCAGCAGGGTTGGCCTGGGACAGGAGAACTATGGCTACACCTTC.

V usage is TRBV11-2 and J usage is TRBJ1-4; D not resolved. CDR1 is SGHAT and CDR2 is FQNNGV in the germline V gene. V shed 2 bases and J shed 5 bases, with 6 bases lying between them. CDR3 length equals 13 residues. CDR3 region: CASSLRGNEKLFF. The CDR3 DNA reads as TGTGCCAGCAGCTTACGCGGGAATGAAAAACTGTTTTTT.

This rearrangement joins TRBV7-2 to TRBJ1-2, with a tentative D call TRBD1 (5 bases). Trimming shortened V by 8 bases and J by 7 bases, and 23 bases separated the two germline ends. Germline CDR1 and CDR2: SGHTA and FQGNSA. CDR3 size: 15 residues. The CDR3 bases are TGTGCCAGCGGTAAAAGAGGACCAGGGTATGGTGGCTACACCTTC. Translation gives CASGKRGPGYGGYTF.

This sequence joins TRBV15 and TRBJ1-2, with a possible D match to TRBD1 (5 bases). CDR1 and CDR2 from the germline V gene are LNHNV and YYDKDF (reference sequence). The CDR3 loop spans 15 amino acids. The germline V and J ends were trimmed by 8 bases and 8 bases, with 24 bases remaining between them. For the CDR3, the DNA is TGTGCCACCGAGGGTGAACTGGGGGGAGGCGGAGGCTACACCTTC. Translating gives CATEGELGGGGGYTF.

The chain combines TRBV7-9 with TRBJ1-6; D not resolved. V was trimmed by 1 base and J by 7 bases, leaving 5 bases between them. Germline assignment: CDR1 SEHNR and CDR2 FQNEAQ (reference sequence). The length of the CDR3 is 13 residues. As DNA, the CDR3 is TGTGCCAGCAGCTTAGGGCAGAATTCACCCCTCCACTTT. Protein sequence: CASSLGQNSPLHF.

The rearrangement links TRBV5-1 to TRBJ2-1, with a possible D match to TRBD1 (7 bases). The CDR3 runs 14 residues. Trimming pared 3 bases from V and 8 bases from J, leaving 15 bases between. CDR1 and CDR2 from the germline V gene are SGHRS and YFSETQ. The CDR3 region is CASSYRQGGHEQFF. CDR3 in DNA: TGCGCCAGCAGCTATCGACAGGGAGGCCATGAGCAGTTCTTC.

CDR3 bases: TGTGCCAGCAGCCATCTAGAACAGGGGGCGGAAGGCACCGGGGAGCTGTTTTTT. It is translated as CASSHLEQGAEGTGELFF. V usage is TRBV4-2 and J usage is TRBJ2-2, with 9 bases identical to TRBD1. The CDR3 sequence is 18 residues long. The V and J ends lost 3 bases and 4 bases, in that order; junction bases with no gene match: 12. The germline gives CDR1 LGHNA, CDR2 YNFKEQ.

This sequence joins TRBV5-1 and TRBJ2-1; tentative D call: TRBD1 (5 bases). Germline V gene sequence: CDR1 SGHRS, CDR2 YFSETQ. The CDR3 sequence is 16 residues long. V dropped 4 bases and J dropped 6 bases, with 20 bases sitting between them. CDR3 sequence: CASSPLSQGLANEQFF. CDR3 in DNA: TGCGCCAGCAGCCCCCTTTCCCAGGGTTTAGCCAATGAGCAGTTCTTC.

The V gene is TRBV30, the J gene TRBJ2-5; TRBD2 agrees at 14 bases. Germline V gene data show CDR1 as GTSNPN and CDR2 as SVGIG (reference sequence). The trim removed 2 bases at V and 4 bases at J, leaving 6 bases unmatched. The CDR3 spans 16 residues. CDR3 sequence (DNA): TGTGCCTGGAGTTCAGGACTAGCGGGGGGTACAGAGACCCAGTACTTC. It is translated as CAWSSGLAGGTETQYF.

This chain uses TRBV6-5 with TRBJ2-3; 7 nucleotides align to TRBD2. With V trimmed by 6 bases and J by 12 bases, 15 bases remained unmatched. This CDR3 contains 14 residues. Per the germline V gene, CDR1 is MNHEY and CDR2 is SVGAGI. This CDR3 reads CASSPTGSGAGQYF. CDR3 sequence (DNA): TGTGCCAGCAGCCCTACCGGAAGCGGGGCGGGTCAGTATTTT.

The rearrangement joins TRBV6-5 to TRBJ2-3, with D maybe TRBD2 (6 bases). V was trimmed by 7 bases and J by 12 bases, leaving 14 bases between them. Per germline, CDR1 MNHEY and CDR2 SVGAGI. This CDR3 spans 11 amino acids. CDR3 region: CASIDGGSQYF. In DNA, the CDR3 is TGTGCCAGCATCGACGGGGGTTCACAGTATTTT.

The rearrangement links TRBV15 to TRBJ2-5; 8 nucleotides align to TRBD2. Trimming at V came to 3 bases and at J to 5 bases, leaving 2 bases not matched to a gene. The germline gives CDR1 LNHNV, CDR2 YYDKDF (reference sequence). There are 13 residues in the CDR3. The CDR3 DNA is TGTGCCACCAGCAGTGGACTAGCTGAGACCCAGTACTTC. Translated, it gives CATSSGLAETQYF.

The rearrangement uses TRBV7-9 and TRBJ2-7; 12 nucleotides line up with TRBD2. Germline values: CDR1 SEHNR, CDR2 FQNEAQ (reference sequence). V shed 4 bases and J 2 bases; nucleotides not matched to a gene: 0. CDR3 length: 14 amino acids. CDR3 amino acids: CASSWTSGTYEQYF. For the CDR3, the DNA is TGTGCCAGCAGCTGGACTAGCGGGACCTACGAGCAGTACTTC.

The chain combines TRBV18 with TRBJ2-1; 15 positions agree with TRBD2. The CDR3 consists of 17 residues. The J segment lost 3 bases and the V segment lost 2 bases, leaving 2 bases of the junction unmatched. Germline values: CDR1 KGHSH, CDR2 LQKENI. In DNA form, the CDR3 reads TGTGCCAGCTCACCAAGGACTAGCGGGAGGGACTACAATGAGCAGTTCTTC. It is translated as CASSPRTSGRDYNEQFF.